This T cell receptor (beta chain) was sequenced for a study of cytomegalovirus exposure and HLA in healthy donors. At the level of the study: A data release that came early held tens of millions of unique TCRs from HLA-typed donors. Study-wide results and limits: Sequencing had likely introduced a cluster of highly shared sequence variants as an artifact. An apparent linkage of common viral pathogens to several of the most significant clusters emerged in a later analysis.

Trimming pared 5 bases from V and 4 bases from J, leaving 14 bases between. Germline V CDR1 and CDR2: SNHLY, FYNNEI. The CDR3 contains 14 residues. This clone was counted only a few times. The antigen is undetermined. The PCR had 60 Vbeta and 13 Jbeta primers. Repertoires were generated with immunoSEQ multiplex PCR, while TCRdb's copy carries only in-frame clones and drops some. The sample shows some 120,000 clones, about 74% of them seen only once. The chain recombines TRBV2 with TRBJ2-5; D is perhaps TRBD1 (6 bases). Sequencing was carried out using PBMCs. The receptor was isolated from a woman aged 50 to 60 in good health and CMV-seropositive. CDR3: CASSWQGFGETQYF. DNA for the CDR3: TGTGCCAGCAGTTGGCAGGGGTTTGGAGAGACCCAGTACTTC.